This TCR beta chain was recorded in a study of blood T cell repertoires in COVID-19 (dated by TCRdb to 2018 to 2021). Study-level background: Samples covering the acute and convalescent phases of COVID-19 were provided by collaborators in the United States, Italy and Spain. Sample metadata almost always included a de-identified subject ID, COVID-19 status, age in years and sex. The samples were drawn from the first 160 participants of the ongoing ImmuneRACE study and from 1,254 subjects provided by 6 global collaborators. The repertoires were released in a freely available public database intended as a resource for research on the immune response to SARS-CoV-2. Where HLA class I and class II types were available, the types were taken from metadata supplied by the sample provider, not from assay-based typing. The prospective study material was composed of cDNA or gDNA derived from T cells, B-cell-depleted T cells, or PBMCs. Subjects who had been exposed to COVID-19, were actively infected with it, or had recovered from it provided the deeply sampled blood TCRbeta repertoires that made up the dataset. Paper-wide results and their limitations: The quantity of clinical and demographic metadata differed by source and by participant and was supplied without curation.

Another Seattle source contributed samples from volunteer blood donors who had recovered from COVID-19. Collaborating institutions collected whole blood in K2EDTA tubes following their own protocols. For TCRbeta analysis, collaborators shipped samples as frozen whole blood, isolated PBMCs, or DNA extracted from either of those sample types. In regard to this clone: The specificity of this receptor is unknown. Base qualities are missing; no much larger clone stands one base away.

Spanning cysteine to phenylalanine, the CDR3 consists of 11 amino acids. The CDR3 DNA has 33 bases and is translated from base 1. V drops 3 bases and J drops 1 base, leaving 3 bases in between. The germline V gene provides CDR1 SQVTM and CDR2 ANQGSEA. The immunoSEQ Assay, a bias-controlled multiplex PCR, was used to amplify TCRbeta CDR3 regions from genomic DNA. Under the source paper's analysis protocol: The number of nucleated cells in each sample was estimated by amplification of reference gene primers within the assay. To quantify the absolute abundance of each unique TCRbeta CDR3 rearrangement, sequence reads were collapsed and filtered. For each sample, productive Simpson clonality was calculated by taking the square root of Simpson's diversity index across productive rearrangements. TCRdb re-hosts the immuneACCESS table, in-frame sequences only. Its copies lack some clones; in the studies checked, an unresolved V gene accounts for under half of them, and the cause for the rest is not known. The DNA was the basis for D and trimming; V, J and clone size are from that table. This sample gives more than 150,000 clones in total; more than 60% of them show up just once. The leading ten clones occupy less than 15% of the sample.

The source material was peripheral blood. The chain links TRBV29-1 with TRBJ1-1; the D gene remains uncertain. The receptor was derived from a man between 50 and 59 years old who had recovered from COVID-19. The CDR3 reads as follows: CSVDRNTEAFF. The nucleotide sequence is given as TGCAGCGTTGACAGGAACACTGAAGCTTTCTTT.